This T cell receptor (beta chain) comes out of a study of cytomegalovirus exposure and HLA in healthy donors. This PCR relied on a set of 60 Vbeta primers and 13 Jbeta primers. Generated by immunoSEQ multiplex PCR, the TCRdb table keeps only in-frame clones and is missing some. The sample holds approximately 270,000 clones, 80% seen once. Trimming stripped 2 bases from V and 3 bases from J, with 11 bases between. The germline gives CDR1 SGHVS, CDR2 FQNEAQ. The CDR3 totals 14 residues. J is TRBJ2-7 and V is TRBV7-8; D is unresolved. The specimen was PBMCs. The TCR was taken from a girl aged 2-10 years in good health and CMV-seronegative. The CDR3 nucleotides read TGTGCCAGCAGCTTATTCGGCGGAGACTACGAGCAGTACTTC. Residues: CASSLFGGDYEQYF. Combining the CDR3 with reference TRBV7-8 and TRBJ2-7 gives the whole variable domain GAGVSQSPRYKVAKRGQDVALRCDPISGHVSLFWYQQALGQGPEFLTYFQNEAQLDKSGLPSDRFFAERPEGSVSTLKIQRTQQEDSAVYLCASSLFGGDYEQYFGPGTRLTVT.